A selection of T cell receptor beta chains follows, all from one sample in a study of a mutant IDH1 vaccine in newly diagnosed glioma. Using immunoSEQ multiplex PCR, the repertoire was profiled, and TCRdb retains in-frame clones only, with some absent. The profile shows approximately 54,000 clones, roughly 80% of them singletons. This specimen was PBMCs, taken from a glioma patient treated with radiotherapy, temozolomide or both. The origin of the receptors is a man aged 18 to 35 with glioma. The CDR3 runs from the conserved cysteine through the conserved F or W. D genes are given only for firm matches. The size entry is marked missing in some rows and otherwise reads once, few, many or a size class.

d_gene: NA
abundance: NA
len: 17
j_gene: TRBJ1-1
v_gene: TRBV7-8
CDR3nt: TGTGCCAGCAGCTTGGGGGGAGTCTTGGGTTTCTACACTGAAGCTTTCTTT
CDR3aa: CASSLGGVLGFYTEAFF

d_gene: TRBD1
abundance: NA
len: 15
j_gene: TRBJ2-7
v_gene: TRBV5-6
CDR3nt: TGTGCCAGCAGTTTTTTGGACAGGGGAGGAGGCGAGCAGTACTTC
CDR3aa: CASSFLDRGGGEQYF

d_gene: NA
abundance: NA
len: 14
j_gene: TRBJ1-6
v_gene: TRBV4-3
CDR3nt: TGCGCCAGCAGCCAAGAGAGGTCGAATTCACCCCTCCACTTT
CDR3aa: CASSQERSNSPLHF

d_gene: NA
abundance: NA
len: 13
j_gene: TRBJ2-2
v_gene: TRBV6-6
CDR3nt: TGTGCCAGCAGTTACACCAACACCGGGGAGCTGTTTTTT
CDR3aa: CASSYTNTGELFF

d_gene: NA
abundance: NA
len: 16
j_gene: TRBJ1-5
v_gene: TRBV7-6
CDR3nt: TGTGCCAGCAGCTTAGAAGGGGGGCCGAGCAATCAGCCCCAGCATTTT
CDR3aa: CASSLEGGPSNQPQHF

d_gene: NA
abundance: NA
len: 12
j_gene: TRBJ2-7
v_gene: TRBV30
CDR3nt: TGTGCCTGGAGTGAGGTCGGCTACGAGCAGTACTTC
CDR3aa: CAWSEVGYEQYF

d_gene: NA
abundance: NA
len: 17
j_gene: TRBJ2-3
v_gene: TRBV4-2
CDR3nt: TGTGCCAGCAGCCAAACGTCTCAGGGGCCCCCCACAGATACGCAGTATTTT
CDR3aa: CASSQTSQGPPTDTQYF

d_gene: NA
abundance: NA
len: 13
j_gene: TRBJ2-7
v_gene: TRBV6-5
CDR3nt: TGTGCCAGCAGGGGGACTTGGCCCTACGAGCAGTACTTC
CDR3aa: CASRGTWPYEQYF

d_gene: NA
abundance: NA
len: 15
j_gene: TRBJ1-2
v_gene: TRBV4-3
CDR3nt: TGCGCCAGCAGCCAAGCTCTGAACCGGGGTAATGGCTACACCTTC
CDR3aa: CASSQALNRGNGYTF

d_gene: NA
abundance: NA
len: 13
j_gene: TRBJ1-2
v_gene: TRBV4-3
CDR3nt: TGCGCCAGCAGCCAAGAGTCCGGGGCCGGCTACACCTTC
CDR3aa: CASSQESGAGYTF

d_gene: NA
abundance: NA
len: 12
j_gene: TRBJ1-2
v_gene: TRBV25-1
CDR3nt: TGTGCCAGCAGTGGGACAGTATATGGCTACACCTTC
CDR3aa: CASSGTVYGYTF

d_gene: NA
abundance: NA
len: 11
j_gene: TRBJ1-4
v_gene: TRBV5-6
CDR3nt: TGTGCCAGCAGCTTGTCCCCTGGTCTGTTTTTT
CDR3aa: CASSLSPGLFF

d_gene: TRBD2
abundance: NA
len: 16
j_gene: TRBJ2-1
v_gene: TRBV2
CDR3nt: TGTGCCAGCAGACCCCTAGCGGGAGGGTCCTACAATGAGCAGTTCTTC
CDR3aa: CASRPLAGGSYNEQFF

d_gene: NA
abundance: NA
len: 15
j_gene: TRBJ1-1
v_gene: TRBV9
CDR3nt: TGTGCCAGCAGCGTCTTTCTGAGCAAGGACACTGAAGCTTTCTTT
CDR3aa: CASSVFLSKDTEAFF

d_gene: NA
abundance: NA
len: 11
j_gene: TRBJ1-1
v_gene: TRBV2
CDR3nt: TGTGCCAGCAGGGGGTACACTGAAGCTTTCTTT
CDR3aa: CASRGYTEAFF

d_gene: TRBD2
abundance: NA
len: 15
j_gene: TRBJ2-7
v_gene: TRBV7-2
CDR3nt: TGTGCCAGCAGCCCGAGGACTAGCGGTTCCTACGAGCAGTACTTC
CDR3aa: CASSPRTSGSYEQYF

d_gene: TRBD1
abundance: NA
len: 16
j_gene: TRBJ1-2
v_gene: TRBV9
CDR3nt: TGTGCCAGCAGCACCGAGGACAGGGCCGGGGTCTATGGCTACACCTTC
CDR3aa: CASSTEDRAGVYGYTF

d_gene: TRBD2
abundance: NA
len: 17
j_gene: TRBJ2-3
v_gene: TRBV4-3
CDR3nt: TGCGCCAGCAGCCTTAACCACGGGGGGACGAGCACAGATACGCAGTATTTT
CDR3aa: CASSLNHGGTSTDTQYF

d_gene: NA
abundance: NA
len: 14
j_gene: TRBJ2-3
v_gene: TRBV7-2
CDR3nt: TGTGCCAGCAGCTTAGTTGGGGCCTCAGATACGCAGTATTTT
CDR3aa: CASSLVGASDTQYF

d_gene: NA
abundance: NA
len: 12
j_gene: TRBJ1-5
v_gene: TRBV28
CDR3nt: TGTGCCATCGGTCGGCTGGATCAGCCCCAGCATTTT
CDR3aa: CAIGRLDQPQHF

d_gene: NA
abundance: NA
len: 11
j_gene: TRBJ2-7
v_gene: TRBV29-1
CDR3nt: TGCAGCGTTGTGACAGCCTACGAGCAGTACTTC
CDR3aa: CSVVTAYEQYF

d_gene: NA
abundance: NA
len: 17
j_gene: TRBJ1-5
v_gene: TRBV5-6
CDR3nt: TGTGCCAGCAGCTTGGCATCGGGGGGCGAGGGCAATCAGCCCCAGCATTTT
CDR3aa: CASSLASGGEGNQPQHF

d_gene: NA
abundance: NA
len: 15
j_gene: TRBJ2-2
v_gene: TRBV6-5
CDR3nt: TGTGCCAGCAGTTTGACCTTTTCGAACACCGGGGAGCTGTTTTTT
CDR3aa: CASSLTFSNTGELFF

d_gene: NA
abundance: few
len: 15
j_gene: TRBJ2-7
v_gene: TRBV7-9
CDR3nt: TGTGCCAGCAGTTCACAGAAGCGGTCACCGGGGGAGCAGTACTTC
CDR3aa: CASSSQKRSPGEQYF

d_gene: NA
abundance: NA
len: 15
j_gene: TRBJ1-2
v_gene: TRBV7-8
CDR3nt: TGTGCCAGCAGGGGAGCCGGGCTCAAGGACTATGGCTACACCTTC
CDR3aa: CASRGAGLKDYGYTF

d_gene: TRBD1
abundance: NA
len: 16
j_gene: TRBJ2-5
v_gene: TRBV5-1
CDR3nt: TGCGCCAGCAGCGGCATTGGACAGGGTCAGGGAGAGACCCAGTACTTC
CDR3aa: CASSGIGQGQGETQYF

d_gene: TRBD2
abundance: NA
len: 15
j_gene: TRBJ2-7
v_gene: TRBV7-3
CDR3nt: TGTGCCAGCAGCTTGGCGGGGGGCGGTCCCTACGAGCAGTACTTC
CDR3aa: CASSLAGGGPYEQYF

d_gene: NA
abundance: NA
len: 17
j_gene: TRBJ2-5
v_gene: TRBV27
CDR3nt: TGTGCCAGCAGTTCCAAGCCTCCACACAGGGTAGGAGAGACCCAGTACTTC
CDR3aa: CASSSKPPHRVGETQYF

d_gene: NA
abundance: NA
len: 12
j_gene: TRBJ1-2
v_gene: TRBV2
CDR3nt: TGTGCCAGCAGTGGACGCAACTATGGCTACACCTTC
CDR3aa: CASSGRNYGYTF

d_gene: NA
abundance: NA
len: 14
j_gene: TRBJ1-3
v_gene: TRBV18
CDR3nt: TGTGCCAGCTCACCCGGGACAACGGGAAACACCATATATTTT
CDR3aa: CASSPGTTGNTIYF

d_gene: NA
abundance: NA
len: 13
j_gene: TRBJ2-7
v_gene: TRBV27
CDR3nt: TGTGCCAGCAGTCCCCGGCGGGAATACGAGCAGTACTTC
CDR3aa: CASSPRREYEQYF

d_gene: NA
abundance: NA
len: 16
j_gene: TRBJ1-5
v_gene: TRBV27
CDR3nt: TGTGCCAGCAGTCCCGGGTGGGAGGCTAGCAATCAGCCCCAGCATTTT
CDR3aa: CASSPGWEASNQPQHF

d_gene: NA
abundance: NA
len: 16
j_gene: TRBJ1-1
v_gene: TRBV4-3
CDR3nt: TGCGCCAGCAGCCTTATCTATTCTGCCAGAGGGACTGAAGCTTTCTTT
CDR3aa: CASSLIYSARGTEAFF

d_gene: TRBD2
abundance: NA
len: 15
j_gene: TRBJ2-3
v_gene: TRBV5-4
CDR3nt: TGTGCCAGCAACATTTTAGCGGGGAGCGCAGATACGCAGTATTTT
CDR3aa: CASNILAGSADTQYF

d_gene: NA
abundance: NA
len: 14
j_gene: TRBJ1-5
v_gene: TRBV7-9
CDR3nt: TGTGCCAGCAGCTTAGGGGGGCCGAATCAGCCCCAGCATTTT
CDR3aa: CASSLGGPNQPQHF

d_gene: NA
abundance: NA
len: 15
j_gene: TRBJ1-5
v_gene: TRBV6-6
CDR3nt: TGTGCCAGCAGTTCCCCGGCCATAAAGGGTCAGCCCCAGCATTTT
CDR3aa: CASSSPAIKGQPQHF

d_gene: NA
abundance: many
len: 13
j_gene: TRBJ1-1
v_gene: TRBV7-3
CDR3nt: TGTGCCAGCAGATTAGAGATGAACACTGAAGCTTTCTTT
CDR3aa: CASRLEMNTEAFF

d_gene: NA
abundance: NA
len: 15
j_gene: TRBJ1-1
v_gene: TRBV19
CDR3nt: TGTGCCAGTAGTGGGGGAGGGGTAATATGGACTGAAGCTTTCTTT
CDR3aa: CASSGGGVIWTEAFF

d_gene: NA
abundance: NA
len: 14
j_gene: TRBJ1-6
v_gene: TRBV13
CDR3nt: TGTGCCAGCAGCTTAGAGGGATACTATTCACCCCTCCACTTT
CDR3aa: CASSLEGYYSPLHF

d_gene: TRBD1
abundance: NA
len: 16
j_gene: TRBJ2-7
v_gene: TRBV6-5
CDR3nt: TGTGCCAGCAGTTACTCGCGGGACAGGCTTTCCTACGAGCAGTACTTC
CDR3aa: CASSYSRDRLSYEQYF

d_gene: TRBD1
abundance: NA
len: 18
j_gene: TRBJ2-1
v_gene: TRBV30
CDR3nt: TGTGCCTGGAGTGTCCCACGGACAGGGGGAATAGGAAGGAATGAGCAGTTCTTC
CDR3aa: CAWSVPRTGGIGRNEQFF

d_gene: TRBD1
abundance: NA
len: 17
j_gene: TRBJ2-5
v_gene: TRBV4-3
CDR3nt: TGCGCCAGCAGCTCGCTATGGGACAGTTGGAGCCAAGAGACCCAGTACTTC
CDR3aa: CASSSLWDSWSQETQYF

d_gene: NA
abundance: NA
len: 12
j_gene: TRBJ2-5
v_gene: TRBV2
CDR3nt: TGTGCCAGCAGGGTGTACCAAGAGACCCAGTACTTC
CDR3aa: CASRVYQETQYF

d_gene: NA
abundance: once
len: 14
j_gene: TRBJ2-7
v_gene: TRBV7-9
CDR3nt: TGTGCCAGCAGCAATGGCCTAGCAACCTACGAGCAGTACTTC
CDR3aa: CASSNGLATYEQYF

d_gene: TRBD2
abundance: NA
len: 16
j_gene: TRBJ2-2
v_gene: TRBV6-5
CDR3nt: TGTGCCAGCAGTTACTCGGGCGGGGGGGACTACGGGGAGCTGTTTTTT
CDR3aa: CASSYSGGGDYGELFF

d_gene: TRBD2
abundance: NA
len: 16
j_gene: TRBJ2-2
v_gene: TRBV11-3
CDR3nt: TGTGCCAGCAGCTTAGGGGTAGCGGGACGAACCGGGGAGCTGTTTTTT
CDR3aa: CASSLGVAGRTGELFF